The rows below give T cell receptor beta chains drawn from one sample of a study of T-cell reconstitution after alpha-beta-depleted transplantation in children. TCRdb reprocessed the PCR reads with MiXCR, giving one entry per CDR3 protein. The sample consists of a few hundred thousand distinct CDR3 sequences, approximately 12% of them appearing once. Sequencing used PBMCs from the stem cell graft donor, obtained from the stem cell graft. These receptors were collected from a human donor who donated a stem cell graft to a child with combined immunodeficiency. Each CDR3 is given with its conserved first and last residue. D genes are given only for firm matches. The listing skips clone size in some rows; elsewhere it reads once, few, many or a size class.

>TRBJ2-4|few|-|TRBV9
TGTGCCAGCAGCCCCCGAGAGAGGACGGCTGAAAACATTCAGTACTTC
CASSPRERTAENIQYF
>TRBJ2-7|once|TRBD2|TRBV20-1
TGCAGTGCTAGGTCTGAGGCTAGCGGACCCAATTCCTACGAGCAGTACTTC
CSARSEASGPNSYEQYF
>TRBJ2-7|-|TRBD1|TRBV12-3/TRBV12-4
TGTGCCAGCAGTTTAAGAACAGGGGACTCCTACGAGCAGTACTTC
CASSLRTGDSYEQYF
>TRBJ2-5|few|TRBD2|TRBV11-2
TGTGCCAGCAGCTTACCTACTAGCGGGGGACGGGAGACCCAGTACTTC
CASSLPTSGGRETQYF
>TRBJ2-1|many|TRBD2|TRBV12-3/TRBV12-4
TGTGCCAGCAGTTTGACCATACTAGCGGGAGAAGACAATGAGCAGTTCTTC
CASSLTILAGEDNEQFF
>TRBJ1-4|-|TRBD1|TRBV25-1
TGTGCCAGCAGGAGGACAGGGGGCAATGAAAAACTGTTTTTT
CASRRTGGNEKLFF
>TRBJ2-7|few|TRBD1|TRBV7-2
TGTGCCAGCAGCCAGCTCGCGACAGGGGTATACGAGCAGTACTTC
CASSQLATGVYEQYF
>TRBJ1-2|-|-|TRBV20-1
TGCAGTGCGTGGACAGTTAACCAAGGTCGCTACACCTTC
CSAWTVNQGRYTF
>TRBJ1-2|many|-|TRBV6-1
TGTGCCAGCTCCCTCGCGTCAGACTATGGCTACACCTTC
CASSLASDYGYTF
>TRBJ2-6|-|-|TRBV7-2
TGTGCCAGCAGCGCGGGACAACTTAGCTCTGGGGCCAACGTCCTGACTTTC
CASSAGQLSSGANVLTF
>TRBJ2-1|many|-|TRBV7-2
TGTGCCAGCAGCCAATTACAGGGAGGGTCCTACAATGAGCAGTTCTTC
CASSQLQGGSYNEQFF
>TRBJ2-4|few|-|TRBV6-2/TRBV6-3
TGTGCCAGCAGTACCGGGGGCTTAATAGCCAAAAACATTCAGTACTTC
CASSTGGLIAKNIQYF
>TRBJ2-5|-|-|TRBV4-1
TGCGCCAGCAGCCAAGACGAGGTTCCCGATCAAGAGACCCAGTACTTC
CASSQDEVPDQETQYF
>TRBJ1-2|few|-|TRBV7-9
TGTGCCAGCAGCTTGGGGTTCAAAGAAGCTAACTATGGCTACACCTTC
CASSLGFKEANYGYTF
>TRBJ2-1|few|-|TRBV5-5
TGTGCCAGCAGCCGCCAGGGGTTGGGGGGCTGGAATGAGCAGTTCTTC
CASSRQGLGGWNEQFF
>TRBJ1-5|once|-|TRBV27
TGTGCCAGCAGTTTATCGGCAGGGCCCAATCAGCCCCACCATTTT
CASSLSAGPNQPHHF
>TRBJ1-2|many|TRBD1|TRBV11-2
TGTGCCAGCAGCTTGGGACAGAGCTATGGCTACACCTTC
CASSLGQSYGYTF
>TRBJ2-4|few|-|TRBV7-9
TGTGCCAGCAGCTTAAAGGGCCCAGCCAAAAACATTCAGTACTTC
CASSLKGPAKNIQYF
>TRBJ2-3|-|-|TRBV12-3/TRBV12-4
TGTGCCAGCAGCCCTGGACCACGGACCTTAACCACAGATACGCAGTATTTT
CASSPGPRTLTTDTQYF
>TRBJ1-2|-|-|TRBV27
TGTGCCAGCAGCGCGGTGGGGGGGATCGGCTATGGCTACACCTTC
CASSAVGGIGYGYTF
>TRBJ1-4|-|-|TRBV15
TGTGCCACCAGCAGAGGTGTGGCAGGTGAAAAACTGTTTTTT
CATSRGVAGEKLFF
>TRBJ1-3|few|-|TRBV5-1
TGCGCCAGCAGCTTGGCAGGGGTTAGAAACACCATATATTTT
CASSLAGVRNTIYF
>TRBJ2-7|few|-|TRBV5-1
TGCGCCAGCAGCTTGGTTGCCAGGAGACACGAGCAGTACTTC
CASSLVARRHEQYF
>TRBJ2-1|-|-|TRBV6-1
TGTGCCAGCAGCGTTGACTTATACAATGAGCAGTTCTTC
CASSVDLYNEQFF
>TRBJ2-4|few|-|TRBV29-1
TGCAGCGAGAGTGATCCTCTAGCCAAAAACATTCAGTACTTC
CSESDPLAKNIQYF
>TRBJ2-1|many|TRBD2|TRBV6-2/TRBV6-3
TGTGCCAGCAGAGGGACTAGTTCATTCTCCTACAATGAGCAGTTCTTC
CASRGTSSFSYNEQFF
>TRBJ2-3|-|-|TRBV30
TGTGCCTGGAGCCTCGCGGCAGATACGCAGTATTTT
CAWSLAADTQYF
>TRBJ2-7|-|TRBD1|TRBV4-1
TGCGCCAGCAGCCAAGAAACCGACAGGGGGTTATACGAGCAGTACTTC
CASSQETDRGLYEQYF
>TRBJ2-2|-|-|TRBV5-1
TGCGCCAGCGTGTCGGGGGGACAGGCGGCCGGGGAGCTGTTTTTT
CASVSGGQAAGELFF
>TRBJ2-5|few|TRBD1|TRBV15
TGTGCCACCAGCAGAGATCGGGGACAGGGAAGAGAGACCCAGTACTTC
CATSRDRGQGRETQYF
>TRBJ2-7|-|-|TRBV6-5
TGTGCCAGCAGTACCCGGACCACAAGAAGGTCCTACGAGCAGTACTTC
CASSTRTTRRSYEQYF
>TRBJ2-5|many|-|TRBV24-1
TGTGCCACCAGTGATTTGTCAGGCTTACAGGAGACCCAGTACTTC
CATSDLSGLQETQYF
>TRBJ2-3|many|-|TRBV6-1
TGTGCCAGCAGCCCTGGACGGCACACAGATACGCAGTATTTT
CASSPGRHTDTQYF
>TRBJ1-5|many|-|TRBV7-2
TGTGCCAGCAGCTTATACGGCTATAGCAATCAGCCCCAGCATTTT
CASSLYGYSNQPQHF
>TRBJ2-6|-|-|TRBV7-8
TGTGCCAGCAGCCCTGAGGATATCGTTTTTGGGGCCAACGTCCTGACTTTC
CASSPEDIVFGANVLTF
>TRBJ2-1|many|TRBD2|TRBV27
TGTGCCAGCAGTTTATCTGGGCTAGCGGCCTACAATGAGCAGTTCTTC
CASSLSGLAAYNEQFF
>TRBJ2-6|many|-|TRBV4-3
TGCGCCAGCAGCCAAGACATCGGCTCTGGGGCCAACGTCCTGACTTTC
CASSQDIGSGANVLTF
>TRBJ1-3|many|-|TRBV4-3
TGCGCCAGCAGCCAAGATTCGGGAAACACCATATATTTT
CASSQDSGNTIYF
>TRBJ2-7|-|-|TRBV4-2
TGTGCCAGCAGCCAAGAATGGGAATATGAGCAGTACTTC
CASSQEWEYEQYF
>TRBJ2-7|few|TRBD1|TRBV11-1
TGTGCCAGCAGCTTGGACAGGGGGCGAACGAACGAGCAGTACTTC
CASSLDRGRTNEQYF
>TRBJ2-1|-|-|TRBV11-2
TGTGCCAGCAGCTCCCTAAGGGGAAAAAATGAGCAGTTCTTC
CASSSLRGKNEQFF
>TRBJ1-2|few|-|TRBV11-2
TGTGCCAGCAGCTTAGGCAGGGTCGAGGGCTACACCTTC
CASSLGRVEGYTF
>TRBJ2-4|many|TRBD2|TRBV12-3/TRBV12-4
TGTGCCAGCAGCACTAGCGAAATTCAGTACTTC
CASSTSEIQYF
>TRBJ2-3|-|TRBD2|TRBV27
TGTGCCAGCAGAGTTCTCCTAGCGGGAGCAGATACGCAGTATTTT
CASRVLLAGADTQYF
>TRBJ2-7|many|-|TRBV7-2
TGTGCCAGCAGCTGGGATTCGGGGGTTTCCTACGAGCAGTACTTC
CASSWDSGVSYEQYF
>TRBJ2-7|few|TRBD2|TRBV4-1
TGCGCCAGCAGCCAGCGGGAAACTAGCGGGTTTTACGAGCAGTACTTC
CASSQRETSGFYEQYF
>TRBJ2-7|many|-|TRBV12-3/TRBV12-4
TGTGCCAGCAGTAAAAGTAACGAGCAGTACTTC
CASSKSNEQYF
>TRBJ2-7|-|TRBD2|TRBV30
TGTGCCTGGAGTGTACTACTAGCGGGAAGACACGAGCAGTACTTC
CAWSVLLAGRHEQYF
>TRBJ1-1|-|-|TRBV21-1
TGTGCCAGCAGCAAATTGGACCATAAGAACACTGAAGCTTTCTTT
CASSKLDHKNTEAFF
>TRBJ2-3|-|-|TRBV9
TGTGCCAGCAGCGCCCTCGGGATGGGCCCGGGGTCAGATACGCAGTATTTT
CASSALGMGPGSDTQYF
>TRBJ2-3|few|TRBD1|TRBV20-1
TGCAGTGCTAGAGATAGGGACAGGGCGTTCACAGATACGCAGTATTTT
CSARDRDRAFTDTQYF
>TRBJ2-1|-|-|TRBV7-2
TGTGCCAGCAGCTTATGGGGGGCGGGGGACAATGAGCAGTTCTTC
CASSLWGAGDNEQFF
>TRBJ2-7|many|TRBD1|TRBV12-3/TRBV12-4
TGTGCCAGCAGTTTTTCAGGGGGCGCGAGGGAGCAGTACTTC
CASSFSGGAREQYF
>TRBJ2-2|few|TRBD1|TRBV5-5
TGTGCCAGCAGCCTTACAGGGGCTCGGACCGGGGAGCTGTTTTTT
CASSLTGARTGELFF
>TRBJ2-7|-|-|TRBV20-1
TGCAGTGCGTTACGGCCAGGAGGCGAGCAGTACTTC
CSALRPGGEQYF
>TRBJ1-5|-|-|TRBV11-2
TGTGCCAGCAGCCGGACATATGCTCAGCCCCAGCATTTT
CASSRTYAQPQHF
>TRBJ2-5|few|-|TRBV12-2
TGTGCAAGTCGCTTAGCGAGAACTAGCGGGAGCCCGGAAGAGACCCAGTACTTC
CASRLARTSGSPEETQYF
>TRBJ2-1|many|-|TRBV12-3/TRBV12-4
TGTGCCAGCACCCCGGTGGGGGGCTTCATATATGAGCAGTTCTTC
CASTPVGGFIYEQFF
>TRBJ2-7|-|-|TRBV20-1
TGCAGTGCTAGGTCCGACAGACCCTACGAGCAGTACTTC
CSARSDRPYEQYF